These T cell receptor beta chains were read from a single sample in a study of lymphopenia after photon versus proton radiotherapy. The method was immunoSEQ multiplex PCR; TCRdb's version includes in-frame clones alone and lacks a portion of them. Of roughly 150,000 clones listed, 88% are singletons. The sample consisted of peripheral blood, taken from a patient treated with photon-based radiotherapy. The receptors stem from a man aged 50 to 59 with gastric cancer. The CDR3 runs from the conserved cysteine through the conserved F or W. A D gene is named only where the DNA matches it firmly. Clone size is not always given. Where it is, it says once, few, many or a class for expanded clones.

>TRBJ1-2|-|TRBV27|-
CASSLYGSNYGYTF
TGTGCCAGCAGTCTGTATGGGTCTAACTATGGCTACACCTTC
>TRBJ1-2|-|TRBV6-5|-
CASSYSIYARDGGYTF
TGTGCCAGCAGTTACTCGATATATGCCAGGGACGGTGGCTACACCTTC
>TRBJ1-2|-|TRBV19|-
CASSIDLGGTYGYTF
TGTGCCAGTAGTATAGATCTCGGGGGAACGTATGGCTACACCTTC
>TRBJ1-5|-|TRBV19|-
CASSIGWSQPQHF
TGTGCCAGTAGTATAGGTTGGAGCCAGCCCCAGCATTTT
>TRBJ2-7|TRBD1|TRBV9|-
CASSVSPGGSYEQYF
TGTGCCAGCAGCGTTTCACCAGGGGGATCTTACGAGCAGTACTTC
>TRBJ1-1|-|TRBV30|-
CAWSGGQNTEAFF
TGTGCCTGGAGCGGAGGGCAGAACACTGAAGCTTTCTTT
>TRBJ2-1|TRBD1|TRBV25-1|once
CASTGQGLYNEQFF
TGTGCCAGCACGGGACAGGGCCTCTACAATGAGCAGTTCTTC
>TRBJ2-4|-|TRBV29-1|-
CSVYRDTNIQYF
TGCAGCGTTTACAGGGATACAAACATTCAGTACTTC
>TRBJ2-5|TRBD1|TRBV5-6|-
CASSLTGARETQYF
TGTGCCAGCAGCTTGACAGGGGCGAGGGAGACCCAGTACTTC
>TRBJ2-2|TRBD2|TRBV7-9|-
CASRLSGSDTGELFF
TGTGCCAGCAGATTAAGCGGGAGTGATACCGGGGAGCTGTTTTTT
>TRBJ2-7|TRBD2|TRBV19|-
CASSPRGSGRYEQYF
TGTGCCAGTAGTCCCCGTGGTAGCGGGAGGTACGAGCAGTACTTC
>TRBJ2-3|TRBD2|TRBV6-4|-
CASSDTSGRTDTQYF
TGTGCCAGCAGTGACACTAGCGGGAGGACGGATACGCAGTATTTT
>TRBJ2-2|-|TRBV5-1|-
CASSQGYTGELFF
TGCGCCAGCAGTCAAGGGTACACCGGGGAGCTGTTTTTT
>TRBJ2-1|TRBD2|TRBV25-1|-
CASSSGSSYNEQFF
TGTGCCAGCTCGAGCGGGAGCTCCTACAATGAGCAGTTCTTC
>TRBJ2-7|TRBD2|TRBV6-6|-
CASTTLAGPGEQYF
TGTGCCAGCACCACACTAGCGGGGCCGGGCGAGCAGTACTTC
>TRBJ2-6|-|TRBV6-5|-
CASMGGRGANVLTF
TGTGCCAGCATGGGGGGACGTGGGGCCAACGTCCTGACTTTC
>TRBJ1-2|-|TRBV19|-
CASRTAESYGYTF
TGTGCCAGTAGGACGGCTGAGAGCTATGGCTACACCTTC
>TRBJ2-3|TRBD2|TRBV2|-
CASSGASGRLDTQYF
TGTGCCAGCAGTGGGGCTAGCGGGAGGTTGGATACGCAGTATTTT
>TRBJ2-7|TRBD1|TRBV18|-
CASSPGTGGTYEQYF
TGTGCCAGCTCACCTGGGACAGGGGGTACCTACGAGCAGTACTTC
>TRBJ2-1|TRBD2|TRBV7-8|-
CASSLEASGTYNEQFF
TGTGCCAGCAGCTTAGAGGCTAGCGGGACTTACAATGAGCAGTTCTTC
>TRBJ1-5|-|TRBV4-3|-
CASSQDTEQPQHF
TGCGCCAGCAGCCAGGACACAGAGCAGCCCCAGCATTTT
>TRBJ2-3|-|TRBV27|-
CASSPLTSGDTQYF
TGTGCCAGCAGTCCCCTAACTTCGGGAGATACGCAGTATTTT
>TRBJ2-3|TRBD2|TRBV19|-
CASTLSPGLAADTQYF
TGTGCCAGTACCTTATCACCGGGACTAGCCGCAGATACGCAGTATTTT
>TRBJ2-3|-|TRBV7-2|once
CASSLGTSTDTQYF
TGTGCCAGCAGCCTCGGGACTAGCACAGATACGCAGTATTTT
>TRBJ2-7|TRBD2|TRBV9|once
CASSVDASGTYEQYF
TGTGCCAGCAGCGTAGATGCTAGCGGGACCTACGAGCAGTACTTC
>TRBJ1-1|-|TRBV7-9|-
CASSFSGDTEAFF
TGTGCCAGCAGCTTTTCCGGGGACACTGAAGCTTTCTTT
>TRBJ1-5|-|TRBV7-2|-
CASSLDGDSNQPQHF
TGTGCCAGCAGCTTAGACGGGGATAGCAATCAGCCCCAGCATTTT
>TRBJ1-1|-|TRBV28|-
CASSFGGNTEAFF
TGTGCCAGCAGTTTTGGGGGGAACACTGAAGCTTTCTTT
>TRBJ2-1|-|TRBV4-1|-
CASSQAAGSSYNEQFF
TGCGCCAGCAGCCAGGCAGCGGGCAGCTCCTACAATGAGCAGTTCTTC